The 28 T cell receptor beta chains below all came from one sample that was sequenced in a study of PD-L1 blockade in urothelial cancer. As to time point: peripheral blood 6 weeks after treatment start. Here immunoSEQ multiplex PCR was the method, and the copy in TCRdb shows in-frame clones only, minus some. The table has around 100,000 clones, approximately 90% seen once. The material sequenced was PBMCs, taken around atezolizumab (anti-PD-L1) treatment. These TCRs come from a man aged 55 to 70 with urothelial cancer.

The chain has TRBV5-6 and TRBJ2-7, with D possibly TRBD1 on 6 matching bases. Trimming took 2 bases from V and 0 from J, leaving 9 bases between them. Per the germline V gene, CDR1 is SGHDT and CDR2 is YYEEEE. CDR3 size: 14 residues. CDR3 residues: CASSFRDTSYEQYF. In nucleotides, the CDR3 is TGTGCCAGCAGCTTCCGGGACACCTCCTACGAGCAGTACTTC.

The chain couples TRBV5-4 to TRBJ2-2; D remains ambiguous. Germline lookup yields CDR1 SGHNT and CDR2 YYREEE (reference sequence). The CDR3 spans 14 residues. V lost 1 base to trimming and J lost 0 bases, with 4 bases between them. The CDR3 region has the DNA TGTGCCAGCAGCTTGTACTCGAACACCGGGGAGCTGTTTTTT. It encodes CASSLYSNTGELFF.

The genes are TRBV7-2 and TRBJ1-2; the D is unclear. Germline V gene data show CDR1 as SGHTA and CDR2 as FQGNSA. The CDR3 length is 14 residues. V lost 5 bases and J lost 2, with 12 bases in between. In DNA form, the CDR3 reads TGTGCCAGCAGCCGAGCCGGGGAAAACTATGGCTACACCTTC. It translates to CASSRAGENYGYTF.

Only one count was recorded for this clone. The gene calls are TRBV6-1 and TRBJ2-5; possibly TRBD1 for D (5 bases). V gave up 2 bases and J gave up 2 bases, with 9 bases separating them. Germline-derived CDR1 and CDR2 are MNHNS and SASEGT. CDR3 length: 14 residues. The CDR3 loop is CASSEQGFQETQYF. DNA of the CDR3: TGTGCCAGCAGTGAACAGGGTTTTCAAGAGACCCAGTACTTC.

The chain carries TRBV11-2 and TRBJ1-5; 7 positions match TRBD1. Germline loops: CDR1 SGHAT, CDR2 FQNNGV. V was pared by 5 bases and J by 2 bases, with 6 bases of the junction left unmatched. This CDR3 spans 15 amino acids. The CDR3 DNA follows: TGTGCCAGCAGCAGACAGGGCTTGGGCAATCAGCCCCAGCATTTT. Translation: CASSRQGLGNQPQHF.

The chain combines TRBV19 with TRBJ2-3; TRBD2 matches 14 bases. The CDR3 is 18 residues long. Germline assignment: CDR1 LNHDA and CDR2 SQIVND (reference sequence). V lost 4 bases to trimming and J lost 0 bases; unmatched junction nucleotides: 6. The CDR3 loop is CASSTPGLAGESTDTQYF. The CDR3 DNA follows: TGTGCCAGTAGTACTCCGGGACTAGCGGGGGAAAGCACAGATACGCAGTATTTT.

J is TRBJ2-1 and V is TRBV6-1; weak D call: TRBD2 (5 bases). The CDR3 is 13 residues long. Trimming removed 6 bases from V and 9 bases from J, with 15 bases in between. Germline-derived CDR1 and CDR2 are MNHNS and SASEGT. The CDR3: CASRETLAGEQFF. The CDR3 bases are TGTGCCAGCAGGGAGACTCTAGCTGGTGAGCAGTTCTTC.

CDR3 DNA sequence: TGCGCCAGCAGCTCCGGGGCTAGCGGACTACGTGAGCAGTTCTTC. Translated: CASSSGASGLREQFF. The gene calls are TRBV5-1 and TRBJ2-1; the match to TRBD2 covers 7 bases. This CDR3 has 15 amino acids. Germline V gene sequence: CDR1 SGHRS, CDR2 YFSETQ. V trimming: 3 bases; J trimming: 9 bases; junction bases outside the gene matches: 12.

This sequence joins TRBV5-6 and TRBJ1-1; 8 bases match TRBD1. This CDR3 has 14 residues. Germline V gene data show CDR1 as SGHDT and CDR2 as YYEEEE. V was clipped by 4 bases and J by 7 bases; unmatched bases: 9. This CDR3 is CASSPRTGIGEAFF. CDR3 DNA: TGTGCCAGCAGCCCGAGGACAGGGATCGGTGAAGCTTTCTTT.

This rearrangement joins TRBV6-6 to TRBJ2-7, with 11 bases aligning to TRBD2. The junction had 7 bases not matched to a gene; V was cut back by 6 bases and J by 0 bases. CDR1 MNHNY and CDR2 SVGAGI come from the germline V gene (reference sequence). The CDR3 runs to 16 residues. The CDR3, as DNA: TGTGCCAGCAGGGCAACTAGCGGGAGTAGCTCCTACGAGCAGTACTTC. This codes for CASRATSGSSSYEQYF.

The chain recombines TRBV7-9 with TRBJ2-7; D ambiguous. The CDR3 contains 12 residues. With 2 bases removed from V and 0 bases from J, the gap between germline ends came to 2 bases. In germline, CDR1 is SEHNR, CDR2 FQNEAQ (reference sequence). CDR3 sequence (DNA): TGTGCCAGCAGCTTATACTCCTACGAGCAGTACTTC. This codes for CASSLYSYEQYF. Full variable domain (missing parts from reference TRBV7-9 and TRBJ2-7): DTGVSQNPRHKITKRGQNVTFRCDPISEHNRLYWYRQTLGQGPEFLTYFQNEAQLEKSRLLSDRFSAERPKGSFSTLEIQRTEQGDSAMYLCASSLYSYEQYFGPGTRLTVT.

This chain links TRBV30 with TRBJ2-5, with 8 bases identical to TRBD1. V was clipped by 2 bases and J by 4 bases; unmatched bases: 9. Germline CDR1 and CDR2: GTSNPN and SVGIG (reference sequence). CDR3 size: 15 residues. The CDR3 region is CAWSITGRGRETQYF. In DNA form, the CDR3 reads TGTGCCTGGAGTATCACAGGCAGGGGGCGAGAGACCCAGTACTTC. Supplemented by reference TRBV30 and TRBJ2-5, the full variable domain reads SQTIHQWPATLVQPVGSPLSLECTVEGTSNPNLYWYRQAAGRGLQLLFYSVGIGQISSEVPQNLSASRPQDRQFILSSKKLLLSDSGFYLCAWSITGRGRETQYFGPGTRLLVL.

The chain is built from TRBV7-2 and TRBJ1-4; D is ambiguous. The CDR3 covers 13 residues. CDR1 is SGHTA and CDR2 is FQGNSA in the germline V gene. V lost 4 bases and J 2 bases, leaving 5 bases between the germline ends. This CDR3 is CASSSLTNEKLFF. CDR3 coding DNA: TGTGCCAGCAGCTCTCTGACTAATGAAAAACTGTTTTTT.

This chain connects TRBV7-2 to TRBJ2-1; 7 nucleotides align to TRBD1. Germline V gives CDR1 SGHTA, CDR2 FQGNSA. The CDR3 covers 13 residues. V lost 4 bases, J lost 9 bases, and 6 bases stayed unmatched. CDR3 in DNA: TGTGCCAGCAGCTCCGACAGGGTTGCTGAGCAGTTCTTC. Protein sequence: CASSSDRVAEQFF.

The rearrangement links TRBV9 to TRBJ1-3; D gene unclear. The CDR3 runs to 14 residues. Germline V gene sequence: CDR1 SGDLS, CDR2 YYNGEE. The V gene lost 3 bases and the J gene lost 1 base, with 8 bases spanning the gap. The CDR3 region is CASSGTRSGNTIYF. In nucleotides, the CDR3 is TGTGCCAGCAGCGGCACCCGGTCTGGAAACACCATATATTTT.

The chain has TRBV10-1 and TRBJ2-2; D may be TRBD1 (6 bases). CDR3 length equals 15 residues. Germline values: CDR1 WNHNN, CDR2 SYGVQD (reference sequence). Between the trimmed V and J ends, which lost 0 bases and 3 bases, there was a span of 8 bases. In DNA, the CDR3 is TGCGCCAGCAGTGAGTCGCAGGGGTACACCGGGGAGCTGTTTTTT. Its protein is CASSESQGYTGELFF.

V is TRBV6-6 and J is TRBJ2-3; 10 bases line up with TRBD1. Trimming removed 6 bases from V and 7 bases from J; junction bases left unmatched: 7. The CDR3 is 14 residues long. Germline lookup yields CDR1 MNHNY and CDR2 SVGAGI (reference sequence). In DNA form, the CDR3 reads TGTGCCAGCAGGGACAGGGGGTTAGGGAATACGCAGTATTTT. Amino acids: CASRDRGLGNTQYF.

The gene calls are TRBV18 and TRBJ2-7, with 13 bases matching TRBD2. The V segment lost 3 bases and the J segment 3 bases; nucleotides outside the gene matches: 8. This CDR3 is 17 amino acids long. Germline V lookup: CDR1 KGHSH, CDR2 LQKENI. CDR3 nucleotides: TGTGCCAGCTCACCGGGGACTAGCGGGGCGGACAACTACGAGCAGTACTTC. Translated, it gives CASSPGTSGADNYEQYF. Together with reference TRBV18 and TRBJ2-7, the CDR3 gives the full variable domain: NAGVMQNPRHLVRRRGQEARLRCSPMKGHSHVYWYRQLPEEGLKFMVYLQKENIIDESGMPKERFSAEFPKEGPSILRIQQVVRGDSAAYFCASSPGTSGADNYEQYFGPGTRLTVT.

The gene calls are TRBV5-4 and TRBJ2-3; 7 bases match TRBD2. The V segment lost 8 bases and the J segment 5 bases; nucleotides outside the gene matches: 14. The CDR3 loop spans 15 amino acids. The germline V gene encodes CDR1 SGHNT and CDR2 YYREEE (reference sequence). CDR3 coding DNA: TGTGCCAGTCCCCGGTCGCGGGAGCTGGTAGATACGCAGTATTTT. This gives the protein CASPRSRELVDTQYF.

The J gene is TRBJ1-6, the V gene TRBV13, with 8 bases identical to TRBD1. The CDR3 extends over 16 amino acids. The V gene's germline CDR1 is PRHDT and CDR2 FYEKMQ (reference sequence). V shed 2 bases and J 10 bases; nucleotides not matched to a gene: 10. CDR3 sequence reads: CASSLSGTGFDSPLHF. CDR3 in DNA: TGTGCCAGCAGCTTATCTGGGACAGGTTTTGACTCACCCCTCCACTTT.

The chain has TRBV6-1 and TRBJ2-7; the match to TRBD2 covers 7 bases. J was trimmed by 2 bases and V by 7 bases; bases with no gene match: 11. This CDR3 contains 15 residues. Per the germline V gene, CDR1 is MNHNS and CDR2 is SASEGT. The CDR3 DNA sequence: TGTGCCAGCATGCGACTAGCCCTAGAGGCCTACGAGCAGTACTTC. The encoded protein is CASMRLALEAYEQYF.

V usage is TRBV27 and J usage is TRBJ1-1; D is uncertain. Germline V gives CDR1 MNHEY, CDR2 SMNVEV (reference sequence). V was trimmed by 0 bases and J by 4 bases, leaving 9 bases between them. The CDR3 extends over 14 amino acids. CDR3 nucleotides: TGTGCCAGCAGTTTATCGCGAGGCGTCACTGAAGCTTTCTTT. As protein: CASSLSRGVTEAFF.

J is TRBJ2-2 and V is TRBV2; the match to TRBD2 covers 7 bases. The V segment lost 2 bases and the J segment 0 bases; nucleotides outside the gene matches: 6. The CDR3 sequence is 17 residues long. Germline V gene sequence: CDR1 SNHLY, CDR2 FYNNEI. DNA for the CDR3: TGTGCCAGCAGTGAAAACCTAGCGGCCTCGAACACCGGGGAGCTGTTTTTT. Translated: CASSENLAASNTGELFF.

The chain links TRBV6-1 to TRBJ2-7; 12 nucleotides line up with TRBD2. The germline V gene encodes CDR1 MNHNS and CDR2 SASEGT. The CDR3 runs 13 residues. The trim removed 8 bases at V and 7 bases at J, leaving 6 bases unmatched. CDR3 residues: CASRTSGVVEQYF. The CDR3 DNA reads as TGTGCCAGCCGGACTAGCGGGGTGGTGGAGCAGTACTTC.

The chain couples TRBV9 to TRBJ2-3, with D possibly matching TRBD2 (6 bases). Between the trimmed V and J ends, which lost 4 bases and 2 bases, there was a span of 20 bases. There are 17 residues in the CDR3. Germline V gene sequence: CDR1 SGDLS, CDR2 YYNGEE. CDR3 protein: CASSLGPGTSATDTQYF. The CDR3 coding sequence is TGTGCCAGCAGCTTGGGTCCGGGGACTTCGGCCACAGATACGCAGTATTTT.

The chain combines TRBV19 with TRBJ2-3, with D possibly being TRBD1 (5 bases). Germline loops: CDR1 LNHDA, CDR2 SQIVND (reference sequence). The CDR3 has 15 residues. With 4 bases removed from V and 2 bases from J, the gap between germline ends came to 13 bases. The CDR3 loop reads CASSSRAYATDTQYF. CDR3 nucleotide sequence: TGTGCCAGTAGTAGCAGGGCCTATGCCACAGATACGCAGTATTTT.

The chain is built from TRBV19 and TRBJ2-1; TRBD1 matches 8 bases. Germline V gene sequence: CDR1 LNHDA, CDR2 SQIVND (reference sequence). J was trimmed by 4 bases and V by 10 bases; bases with no gene match: 12. The CDR3 is made up of 15 amino acids. CDR3 in DNA: TGTGCCACCCGTACCGACAGGGGAATTTACAATGAGCAGTTCTTC. Residues: CATRTDRGIYNEQFF.

The chain joins TRBV10-3 to TRBJ2-1; 12 bases line up with TRBD2. V shed 3 bases, J shed 9 bases, and the junction held 21 bases outside the gene matches. The CDR3 is 20 amino acids. The germline V gene has CDR1 ENHRY and CDR2 SYGVKD. This chain's CDR3 is CAISDRAQMTKTSGSAEQFF. CDR3 sequence (DNA): TGTGCCATCAGTGACAGAGCCCAGATGACAAAGACTAGCGGGAGCGCTGAGCAGTTCTTC.